The T cell receptor (beta chain) under discussion was sequenced for a study of Graves' ophthalmopathy and Graves' hyperthyroidism. The study enrolled ophthalmopathy donors with moderate-to-severe activity, CAS ≥3, NOSPECS ≥4 and duration under 3 months. Trimming removed 0 bases at V and 3 bases at J, with 15 bases between. The germline V gene encodes CDR1 LNHNV and CDR2 YYDKDF (reference sequence). This CDR3 has 17 residues. TCR beta CDR3 regions were amplified from RNA transcripts. The authors performed first-round RT-PCR with HTBI primers and then a second-round multiplex PCR. MiXCR, run by TCRdb on the multiplex PCR reads, gives a single entry per CDR3 protein. This sample has 340,000 or so distinct CDR3 sequences, with 15% to 20% found just once.

The chain links TRBV15 to TRBJ2-1; weak D call: TRBD2 (5 bases). The sequencing input was peripheral blood. This receptor was taken from an adult man with Graves' ophthalmopathy. CDR3: CATSRDRGWPGYNEQFF. The CDR3 DNA is TGTGCCACCAGCAGAGACCGGGGATGGCCCGGCTACAATGAGCAGTTCTTC.